This T cell receptor (beta chain) was retrieved from a study of T-cell reconstitution after alpha-beta-depleted transplantation in children. The authors prepared the TCRbeta library with unique molecular identifiers. TCRdb independently ran MiXCR on the PCR reads; one entry per CDR3 protein. In the table there are more than 85,000 distinct CDR3 sequences, around 6% of which are singletons. Only a few counts were recorded for this clonotype. The antigen remains undetermined. Findings and caveats of the study: Alpha-beta T cells about two months after transplant reportedly derived from several hundred expanded graft clones. It was surviving recipient T cells and thymic progenitors that gave some patients high TCRbeta diversity at day 60. Among T cells one year after transplant, newly produced cells accounted for most counts and diversity.

V dropped 0 bases and J dropped 3 bases, with 9 bases sitting between them. The CDR3 is made up of 14 amino acids. The V gene's germline CDR1 is KGHSH and CDR2 LQKENI. The receptor comes from a female patient younger than 10 who had a stem cell transplant for Fanconi anemia, so the T cells may come from the graft donor. This specimen was PBMCs, mostly from graft donor cells, taken 60 days after TCRalphabeta/CD19-depleted stem cell transplant. The chain joins TRBV18 to TRBJ2-7, with a tentative D call TRBD1 (5 bases). The DNA for the CDR3 is TGTGCCAGCTCACCACCGGCAGGGCTCTACGAGCAGTACTTC. Translating it yields CASSPPAGLYEQYF.